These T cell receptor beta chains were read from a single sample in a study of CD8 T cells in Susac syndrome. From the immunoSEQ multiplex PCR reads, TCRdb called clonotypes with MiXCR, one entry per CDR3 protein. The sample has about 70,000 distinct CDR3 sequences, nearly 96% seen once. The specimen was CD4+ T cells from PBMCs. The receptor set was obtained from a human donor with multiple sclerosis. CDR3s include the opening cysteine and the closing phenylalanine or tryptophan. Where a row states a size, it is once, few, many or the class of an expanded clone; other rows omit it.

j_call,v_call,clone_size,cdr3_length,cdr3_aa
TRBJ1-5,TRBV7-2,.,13,CASSFTYNQPQHF
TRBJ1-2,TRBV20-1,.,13,CSARGPTGYGYTF
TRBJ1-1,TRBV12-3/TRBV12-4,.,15,CASSPHQDGYTEAFF
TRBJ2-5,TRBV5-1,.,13,CASSTGGSETQYF
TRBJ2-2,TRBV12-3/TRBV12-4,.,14,CASSSAGATGELFF
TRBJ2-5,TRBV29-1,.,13,CSVGGGGQETQYF
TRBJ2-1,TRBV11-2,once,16,CASRPRPGRSYNEQFF
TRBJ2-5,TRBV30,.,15,CAWRVGRGTQETQYF
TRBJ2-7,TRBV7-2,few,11,CASSALNEQYF
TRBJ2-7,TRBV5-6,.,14,CASSLGHPSYEQYF
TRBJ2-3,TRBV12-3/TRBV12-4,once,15,CASSSVAGATDTQYF
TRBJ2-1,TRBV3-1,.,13,CASSLGLAHEQFF
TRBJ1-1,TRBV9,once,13,CASSVEGRTEAFF
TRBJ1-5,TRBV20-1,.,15,CSARAASYSNQPQHF
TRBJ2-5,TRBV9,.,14,CASSEGGERETQYF
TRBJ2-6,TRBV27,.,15,CASRFHGPGANVLTF
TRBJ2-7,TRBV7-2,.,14,CASSLRGIAYEQYF
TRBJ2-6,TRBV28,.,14,CASSSRSGANVLTF
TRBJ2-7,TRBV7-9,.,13,CASSLGRVAEQYF
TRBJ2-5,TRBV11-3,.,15,CASSWGRLGQETQYF
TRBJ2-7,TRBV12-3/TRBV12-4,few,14,CASSPGTASYEQYF
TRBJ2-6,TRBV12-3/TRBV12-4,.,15,CASSPDTAGANVLTF
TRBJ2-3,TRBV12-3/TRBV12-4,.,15,CASSLTSGVADTQYF
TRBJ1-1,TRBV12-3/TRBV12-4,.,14,CASTTPVMNTEAFF
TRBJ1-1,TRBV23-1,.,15,CASSQPGTGPGEAFF
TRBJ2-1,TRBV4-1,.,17,CASSQERAENLYNEQFF
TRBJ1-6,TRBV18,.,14,CASSPERDNSPLHF
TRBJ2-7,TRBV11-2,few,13,CASSLSRIHEQYF
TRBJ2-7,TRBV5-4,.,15,CASREGQEPFYEQYF
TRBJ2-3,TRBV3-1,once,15,CASSPSGGATDTQYF
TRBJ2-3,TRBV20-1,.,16,CSARSRPGGRTDTQYF
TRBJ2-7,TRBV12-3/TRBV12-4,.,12,CASSFVGQGQYF
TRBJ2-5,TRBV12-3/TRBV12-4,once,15,CASRPGLAPQETQYF
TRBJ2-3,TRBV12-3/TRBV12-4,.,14,CASSPAGRTDTQYF
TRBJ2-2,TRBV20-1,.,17,CSASSALRGLNTGELFF
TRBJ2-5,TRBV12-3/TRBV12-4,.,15,CASSPSLGLQETQYF
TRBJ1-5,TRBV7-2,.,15,CASSLAGGGDQPQHF
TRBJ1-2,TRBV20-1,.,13,CSAEGEVSYGYTF
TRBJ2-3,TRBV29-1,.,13,CSVLTSGGDTQYF
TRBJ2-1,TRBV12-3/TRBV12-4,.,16,CASSYGGLAARDEQFF
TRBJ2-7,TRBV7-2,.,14,CASTLERGSYEQYF
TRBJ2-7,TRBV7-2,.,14,CASSSSSSAYEQYF
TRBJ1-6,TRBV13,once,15,CASSEAGAVKAPLHF
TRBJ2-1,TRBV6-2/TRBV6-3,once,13,CASRRAQVNEQFF
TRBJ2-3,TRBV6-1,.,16,CASRSGTSGGAGTQYF
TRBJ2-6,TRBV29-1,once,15,CSVVTSGSGANVLTF
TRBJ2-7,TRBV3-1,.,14,CASSPMIRGGEQYF
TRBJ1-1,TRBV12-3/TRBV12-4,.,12,CASSLNRARAFF
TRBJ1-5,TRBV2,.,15,CASGRLTRSNQPQHF
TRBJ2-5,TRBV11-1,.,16,CASSKRTANLQETQYF
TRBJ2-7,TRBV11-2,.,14,CASSAGLVTYEQYF
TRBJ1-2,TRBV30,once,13,CAWSVGGSYGYTF
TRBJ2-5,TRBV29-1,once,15,CSVYGLAGGQETQYF
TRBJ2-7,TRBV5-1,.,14,CASRSRTQPYEQYF
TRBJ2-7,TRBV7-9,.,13,CASSWGRGDEQYF
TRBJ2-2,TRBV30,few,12,CAGTGNTGELFF
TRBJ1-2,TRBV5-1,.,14,CASSPDSLNYGYTF
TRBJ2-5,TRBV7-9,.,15,CASSYRTASEETQYF
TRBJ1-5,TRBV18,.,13,CASSPDNNQPQHF
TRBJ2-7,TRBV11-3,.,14,CASSSGTGATRWYF